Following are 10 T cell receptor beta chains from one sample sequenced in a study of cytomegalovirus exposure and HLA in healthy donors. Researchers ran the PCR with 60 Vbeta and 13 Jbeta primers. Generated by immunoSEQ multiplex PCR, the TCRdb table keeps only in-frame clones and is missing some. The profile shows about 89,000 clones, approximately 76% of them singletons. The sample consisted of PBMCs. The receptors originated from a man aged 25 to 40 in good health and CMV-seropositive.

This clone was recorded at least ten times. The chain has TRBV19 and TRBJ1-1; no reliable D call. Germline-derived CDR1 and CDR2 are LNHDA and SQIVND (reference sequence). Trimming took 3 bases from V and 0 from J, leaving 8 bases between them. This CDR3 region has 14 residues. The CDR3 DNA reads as TGTGCCAGTAGTATTCGAGCTGTGAACACTGAAGCTTTCTTT. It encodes CASSIRAVNTEAFF.

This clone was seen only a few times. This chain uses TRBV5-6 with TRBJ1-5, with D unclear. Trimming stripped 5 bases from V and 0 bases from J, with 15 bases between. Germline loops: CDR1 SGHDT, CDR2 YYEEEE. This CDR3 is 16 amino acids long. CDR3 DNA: TGTGCCAGCAGAACCTGGGCAGAGTATAGCAATCAGCCCCAGCATTTT. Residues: CASRTWAEYSNQPQHF.

DNA of the CDR3: TGTGCCAGCAGCTCGGGACTCTATGGCTACACCTTC. Translation: CASSSGLYGYTF. The chain employs TRBV13 and TRBJ1-2, with D tentatively TRBD1 (5 bases). CDR1 PRHDT and CDR2 FYEKMQ come from the germline V gene (reference sequence). The CDR3 runs 12 residues. Deletions cut 4 bases from V and 4 bases from J, with 7 bases between.

CDR3 DNA: TGTGCCTGGAGTGTACGGGTAGCGGGGGGGCGAGGGGCCGGGGAGCTGTTTTTT. This gives the protein CAWSVRVAGGRGAGELFF. This sequence joins TRBV30 and TRBJ2-2; 11 bases line up with TRBD2. Germline CDR1 GTSNPN, CDR2 SVGIG (reference sequence). After removal of 0 bases from V and 6 bases from J, the junction contained 12 bases not matched to a gene. The CDR3 has 18 residues.

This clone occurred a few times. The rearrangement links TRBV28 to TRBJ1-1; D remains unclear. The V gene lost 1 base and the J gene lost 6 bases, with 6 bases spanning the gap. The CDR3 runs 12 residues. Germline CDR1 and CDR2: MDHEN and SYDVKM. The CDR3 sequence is CASSLLGPEAFF. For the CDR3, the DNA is TGTGCCAGCAGTTTATTGGGCCCTGAAGCTTTCTTT.

The CDR3: CASSLLVVRDSNQPQHF. DNA for the CDR3: TGTGCCAGCAGCTTGCTCGTCGTCAGGGATAGCAATCAGCCCCAGCATTTT. The rearrangement links TRBV5-8 to TRBJ1-5; D is perhaps TRBD1 (5 bases). V lost 1 base to trimming and J lost 0 bases, with 14 bases between them. This CDR3 is built from 17 residues. Per the germline V gene, CDR1 is SGHTS and CDR2 is YDEGEE.

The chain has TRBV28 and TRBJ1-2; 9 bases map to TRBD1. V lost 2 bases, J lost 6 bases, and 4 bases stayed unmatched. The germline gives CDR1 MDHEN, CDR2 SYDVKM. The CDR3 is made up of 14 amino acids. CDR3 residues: CASSLRWTGDGYTF. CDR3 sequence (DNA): TGTGCCAGCAGTTTACGGTGGACAGGGGATGGCTACACCTTC.

The CDR3 here is CASSSTGVYEQYF. CDR3 nucleotides: TGTGCCAGCAGCTCAACAGGGGTTTACGAGCAGTACTTC. The J gene is TRBJ2-7, the V gene TRBV11-2; 7 bases agree with TRBD1. V trimming: 4 bases; J trimming: 4 bases; junction bases outside the gene matches: 4. CDR1 is SGHAT, CDR2 FQNNGV, per germline. The CDR3 runs 13 residues. Complete variable domain (other parts from reference TRBV11-2 and TRBJ2-7): EAGVAQSPRYKIIEKRQSVAFWCNPISGHATLYWYQQILGQGPKLLIQFQNNGVVDDSQLPKDRFSAERLKGVDSTLKIQPAKLEDSAVYLCASSSTGVYEQYFGPGTRLTVT.

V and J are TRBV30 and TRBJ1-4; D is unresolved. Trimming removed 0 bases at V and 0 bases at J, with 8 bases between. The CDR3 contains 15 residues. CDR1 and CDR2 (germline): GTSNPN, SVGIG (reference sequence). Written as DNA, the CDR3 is TGTGCCTGGAGTGTATGGGGAGCAACTAATGAAAAACTGTTTTTT. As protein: CAWSVWGATNEKLFF.

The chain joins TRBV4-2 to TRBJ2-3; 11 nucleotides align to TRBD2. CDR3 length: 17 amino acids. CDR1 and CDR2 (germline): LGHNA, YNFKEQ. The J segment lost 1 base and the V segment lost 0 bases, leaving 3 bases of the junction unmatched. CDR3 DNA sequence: TGTGCCAGCAGCCAAGAGGAACTAGCGGGGGGCACAGATACGCAGTATTTT. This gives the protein CASSQEELAGGTDTQYF.